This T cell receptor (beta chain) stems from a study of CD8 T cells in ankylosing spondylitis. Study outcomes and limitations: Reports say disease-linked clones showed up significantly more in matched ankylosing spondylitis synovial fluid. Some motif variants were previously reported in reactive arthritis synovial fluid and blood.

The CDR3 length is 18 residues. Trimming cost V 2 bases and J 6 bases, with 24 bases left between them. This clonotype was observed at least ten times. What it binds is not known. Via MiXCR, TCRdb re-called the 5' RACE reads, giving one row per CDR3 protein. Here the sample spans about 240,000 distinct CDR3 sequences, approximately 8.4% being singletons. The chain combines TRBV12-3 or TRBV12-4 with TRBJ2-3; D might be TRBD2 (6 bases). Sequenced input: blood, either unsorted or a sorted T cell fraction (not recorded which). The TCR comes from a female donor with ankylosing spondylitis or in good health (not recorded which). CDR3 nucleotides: TGTGCCAGCAGTTTACTGCTCACCATTTTGGCCAGCGGGGATACGCAGTATTTT. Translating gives CASSLLLTILASGDTQYF.